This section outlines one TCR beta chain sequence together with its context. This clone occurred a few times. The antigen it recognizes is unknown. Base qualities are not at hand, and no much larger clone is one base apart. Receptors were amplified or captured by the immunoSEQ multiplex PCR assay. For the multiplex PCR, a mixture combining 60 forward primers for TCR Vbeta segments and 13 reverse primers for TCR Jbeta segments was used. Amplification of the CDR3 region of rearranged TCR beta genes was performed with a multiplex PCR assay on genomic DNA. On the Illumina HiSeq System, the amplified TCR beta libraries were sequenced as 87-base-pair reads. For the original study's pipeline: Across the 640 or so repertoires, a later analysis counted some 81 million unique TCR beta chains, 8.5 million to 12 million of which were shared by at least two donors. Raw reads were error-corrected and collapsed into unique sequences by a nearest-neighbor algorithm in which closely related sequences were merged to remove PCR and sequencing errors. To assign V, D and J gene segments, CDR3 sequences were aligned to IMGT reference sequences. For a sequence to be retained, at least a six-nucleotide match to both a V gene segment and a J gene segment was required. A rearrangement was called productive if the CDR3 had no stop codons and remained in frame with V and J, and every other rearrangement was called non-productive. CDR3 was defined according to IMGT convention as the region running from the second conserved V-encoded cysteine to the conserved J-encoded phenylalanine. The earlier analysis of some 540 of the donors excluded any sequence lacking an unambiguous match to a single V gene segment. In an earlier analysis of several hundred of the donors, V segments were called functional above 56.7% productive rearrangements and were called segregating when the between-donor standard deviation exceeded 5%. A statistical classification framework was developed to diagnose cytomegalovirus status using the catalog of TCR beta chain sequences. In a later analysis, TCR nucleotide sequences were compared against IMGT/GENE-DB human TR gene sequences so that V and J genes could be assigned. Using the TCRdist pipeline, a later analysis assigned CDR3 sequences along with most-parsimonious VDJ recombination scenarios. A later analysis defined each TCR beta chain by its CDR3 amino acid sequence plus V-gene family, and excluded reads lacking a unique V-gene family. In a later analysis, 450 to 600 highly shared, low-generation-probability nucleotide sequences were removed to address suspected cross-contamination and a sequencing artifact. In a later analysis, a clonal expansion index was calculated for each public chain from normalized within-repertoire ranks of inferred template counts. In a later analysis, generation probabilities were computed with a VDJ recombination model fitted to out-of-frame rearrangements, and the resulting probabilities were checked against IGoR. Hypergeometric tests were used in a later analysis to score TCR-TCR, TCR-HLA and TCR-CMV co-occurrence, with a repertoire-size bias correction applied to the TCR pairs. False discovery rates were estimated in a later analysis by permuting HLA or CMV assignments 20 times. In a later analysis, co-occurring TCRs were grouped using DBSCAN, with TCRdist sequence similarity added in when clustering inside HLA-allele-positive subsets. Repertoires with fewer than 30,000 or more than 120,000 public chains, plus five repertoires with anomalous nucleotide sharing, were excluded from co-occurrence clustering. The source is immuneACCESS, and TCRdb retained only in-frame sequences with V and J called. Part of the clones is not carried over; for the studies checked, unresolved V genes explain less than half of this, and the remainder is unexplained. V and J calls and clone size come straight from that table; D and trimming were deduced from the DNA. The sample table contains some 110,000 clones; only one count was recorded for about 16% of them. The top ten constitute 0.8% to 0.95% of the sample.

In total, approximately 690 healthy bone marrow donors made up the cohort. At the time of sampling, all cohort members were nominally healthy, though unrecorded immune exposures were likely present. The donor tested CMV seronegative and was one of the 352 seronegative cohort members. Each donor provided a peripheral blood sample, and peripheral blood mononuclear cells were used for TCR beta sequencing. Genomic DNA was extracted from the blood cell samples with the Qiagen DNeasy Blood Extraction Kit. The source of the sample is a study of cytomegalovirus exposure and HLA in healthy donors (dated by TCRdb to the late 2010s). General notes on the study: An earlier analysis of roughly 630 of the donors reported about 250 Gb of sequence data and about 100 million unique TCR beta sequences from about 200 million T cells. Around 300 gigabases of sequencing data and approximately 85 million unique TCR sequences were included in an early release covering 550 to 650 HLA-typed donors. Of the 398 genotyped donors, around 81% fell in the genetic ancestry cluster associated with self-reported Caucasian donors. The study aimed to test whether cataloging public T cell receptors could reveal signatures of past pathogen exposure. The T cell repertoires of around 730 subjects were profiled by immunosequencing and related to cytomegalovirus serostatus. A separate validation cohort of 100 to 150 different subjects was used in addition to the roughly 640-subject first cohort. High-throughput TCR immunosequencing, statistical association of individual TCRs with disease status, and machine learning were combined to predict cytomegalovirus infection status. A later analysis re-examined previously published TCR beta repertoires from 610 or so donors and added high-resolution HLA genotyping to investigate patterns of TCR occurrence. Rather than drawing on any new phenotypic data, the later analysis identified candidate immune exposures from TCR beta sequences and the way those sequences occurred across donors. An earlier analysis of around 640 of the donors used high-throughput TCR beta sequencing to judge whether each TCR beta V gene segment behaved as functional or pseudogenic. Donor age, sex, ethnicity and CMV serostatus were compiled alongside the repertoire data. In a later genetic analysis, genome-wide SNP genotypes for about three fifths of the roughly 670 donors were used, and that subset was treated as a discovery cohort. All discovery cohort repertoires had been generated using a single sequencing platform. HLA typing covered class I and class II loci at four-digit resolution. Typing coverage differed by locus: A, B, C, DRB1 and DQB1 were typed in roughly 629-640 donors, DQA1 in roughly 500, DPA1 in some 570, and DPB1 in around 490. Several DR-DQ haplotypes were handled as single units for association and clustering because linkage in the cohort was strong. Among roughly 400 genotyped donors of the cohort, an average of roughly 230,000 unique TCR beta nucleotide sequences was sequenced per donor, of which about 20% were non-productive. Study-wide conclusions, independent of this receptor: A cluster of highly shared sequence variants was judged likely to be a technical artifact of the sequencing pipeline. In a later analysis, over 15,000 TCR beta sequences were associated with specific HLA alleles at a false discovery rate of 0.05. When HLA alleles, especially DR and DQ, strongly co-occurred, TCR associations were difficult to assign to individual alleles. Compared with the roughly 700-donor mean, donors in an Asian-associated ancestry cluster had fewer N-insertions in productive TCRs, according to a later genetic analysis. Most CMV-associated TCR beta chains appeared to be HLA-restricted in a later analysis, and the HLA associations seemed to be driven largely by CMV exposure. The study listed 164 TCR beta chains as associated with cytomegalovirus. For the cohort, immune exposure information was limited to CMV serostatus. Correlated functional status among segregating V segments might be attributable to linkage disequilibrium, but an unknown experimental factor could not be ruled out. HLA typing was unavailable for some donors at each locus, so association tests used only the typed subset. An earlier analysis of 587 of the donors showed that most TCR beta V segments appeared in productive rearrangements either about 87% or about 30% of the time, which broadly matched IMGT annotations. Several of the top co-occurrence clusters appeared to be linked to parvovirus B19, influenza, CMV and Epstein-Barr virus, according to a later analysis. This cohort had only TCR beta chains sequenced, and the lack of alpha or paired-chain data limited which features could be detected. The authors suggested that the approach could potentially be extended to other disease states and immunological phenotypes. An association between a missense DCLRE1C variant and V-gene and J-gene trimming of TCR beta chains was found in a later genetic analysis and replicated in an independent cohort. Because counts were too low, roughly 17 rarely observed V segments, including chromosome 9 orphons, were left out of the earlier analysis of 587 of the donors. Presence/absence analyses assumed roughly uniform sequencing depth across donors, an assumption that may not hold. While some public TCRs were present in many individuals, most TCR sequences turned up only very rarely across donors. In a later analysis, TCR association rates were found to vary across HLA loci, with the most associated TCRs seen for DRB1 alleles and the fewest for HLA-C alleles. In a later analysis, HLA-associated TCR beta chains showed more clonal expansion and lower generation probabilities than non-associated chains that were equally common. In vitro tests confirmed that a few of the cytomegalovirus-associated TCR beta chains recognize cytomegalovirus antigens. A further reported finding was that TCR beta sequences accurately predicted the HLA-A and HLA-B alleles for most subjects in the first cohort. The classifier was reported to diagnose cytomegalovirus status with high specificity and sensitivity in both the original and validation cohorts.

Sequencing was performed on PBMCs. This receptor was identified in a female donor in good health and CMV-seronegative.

The CDR3 corresponds to CASSQGTSVSYEQYF. The DNA is as follows: TGCGCCAGCAGCCAAGGGACTAGCGTGTCCTACGAGCAGTACTTC. The chain joins TRBV4-3 to TRBJ2-7; TRBD2 aligns with 9 central bases. CDR1 and CDR2 are read off the germline V gene as LGHNA and YSLEER. The cysteine opens and the phenylalanine closes a CDR3 of 15 amino acids. Only CDR3 DNA remains: 45 bases, in frame from the first base. Trimming leaves V shorter by 1 base and J shorter by 1 base, with the junction holding 2 bases beyond the gene matches.